This note documents a single T cell receptor beta chain sequence. The target antigen is unknown. These data come from a study of cytomegalovirus exposure and HLA in healthy donors. Study in general: From HLA-typed donors, an early data release held tens of millions of unique TCRs. Ancestry clustering placed more than 80% of over 300 genotyped donors in the Caucasian-associated cluster. Whole-study findings and limits: The authors listed 150 or so TCR beta chains as cytomegalovirus-associated. Later work showed greater clonal expansion in HLA-associated TCR beta chains than in equally common others.

V lost 1 base and J lost 7; bases outside the gene matches: 8. Germline V lookup: CDR1 SEHNR, CDR2 FQNEAQ (reference sequence). CDR3 size: 16 residues. Vbeta (60) and Jbeta (13) primers were used in the PCR. Clones were sequenced by immunoSEQ multiplex PCR, and TCRdb holds only the in-frame ones, with some missing. The table records roughly 180,000 clones, 76% of them present only once. Sequencing input: PBMCs. This sequence originates from a female donor in good health and CMV-seronegative. The gene calls are TRBV7-9 and TRBJ1-5; 9 nucleotides match TRBD1. The CDR3 nucleotides read TGTGCCAGCAGCTTAGGGGGGGGACAGGGCGCCCAGCCCCAGCATTTT. Its translation: CASSLGGGQGAQPQHF. Combining the CDR3 with reference TRBV7-9 and TRBJ1-5 gives the whole variable domain DTGVSQNPRHKITKRGQNVTFRCDPISEHNRLYWYRQTLGQGPEFLTYFQNEAQLEKSRLLSDRFSAERPKGSFSTLEIQRTEQGDSAMYLCASSLGGGQGAQPQHFGDGTRLSIL.